The present T cell receptor (beta chain) was sequenced within a study of CD8 T cells in ankylosing spondylitis. Findings and caveats of the study: A motif of several highly homologous TCR beta variants was seen as apparently characteristic of ankylosing spondylitis blood.

The V and J ends lost 4 bases and 5 bases respectively, with 21 bases between them. Germline V gene data show CDR1 as SGHRS and CDR2 as YFSETQ. CDR3 length equals 16 residues. The table lists this clonotype with a few counts. Its antigen remains unknown. TCRdb reanalysed the 5' RACE reads using MiXCR and keeps one entry per CDR3 protein. This table has approximately 550,000 distinct CDR3 sequences, roughly 13% appearing once. This sequence originates from a male donor with ankylosing spondylitis. This chain uses TRBV5-1 with TRBJ1-2; maybe TRBD1 (5 bases). The sequenced sample consisted of blood, either unsorted or a sorted T cell fraction (not recorded which). The CDR3 DNA follows: TGCGCCAGCAGCGTTACTACCGGGACTCAGGGTTATGGCTACACCTTC. Translating gives CASSVTTGTQGYGYTF.